A selection of T cell receptor beta chains follows, all from one sample in a study of cytomegalovirus exposure and HLA in healthy donors. Assay: immunoSEQ multiplex PCR; the TCRdb copy retains only in-frame clones and omits some. Of over 100,000 clones detected, around 83% appear once; the ten largest clones hold around 7.8%. What was sequenced was PBMCs. The receptors come from a woman aged 45 to 65 in good health and CMV-seropositive. The CDR3 runs from the conserved cysteine through the conserved F or W. Fields, in order: clone size, V gene, D gene, J gene, CDR3 DNA, CDR3 protein. The D gene is left open where the match is weak. Rows may omit the clone size; those that give it use once, few, many or a size class.

-	TRBV28	-	TRBJ2-1	TGTGCCAGCAGTTTGAGGGGGTATGAGCAGTTCTTC	CASSLRGYEQFF
-	TRBV18	TRBD1	TRBJ2-3	TGTGCCAGCTCACCGGACAGGGAAAGCGATACGCAGTATTTT	CASSPDRESDTQYF
-	TRBV29-1	-	TRBJ1-1	TGCAGCGTTGAAGACCTTAATCTGCCGGGGATCGAAGCTTTCTTT	CSVEDLNLPGIEAFF
once	TRBV20-1	TRBD1	TRBJ2-7	TGCAGTGTACAGGGGTCCTACGAGCAGTACTTC	CSVQGSYEQYF
-	TRBV28	-	TRBJ1-2	TGTGCCAGCAGTTTAGGGTCGGGATTTACTTATGGCTACACCTTC	CASSLGSGFTYGYTF
-	TRBV29-1	TRBD2	TRBJ2-5	TGCAGCGCCGGGGCTAGCGGGGGACCCGGGGCTCAGTACTTC	CSAGASGGPGAQYF
once	TRBV9	TRBD2	TRBJ2-3	TGTGCCAGCAGCATCTCTTTGGGGACTAGCGGGGGTAGGACAGATACGCAGTATTTT	CASSISLGTSGGRTDTQYF
-	TRBV18	TRBD1	TRBJ1-1	TGTGCCAGCTCACCAAACAGGGGGAAGAACACTGAAGCTTTCTTT	CASSPNRGKNTEAFF
-	TRBV11-2	-	TRBJ1-1	TGTGCCAGCAGCTTAGATATTGGGGGCTACACTGAAGCTTTCTTT	CASSLDIGGYTEAFF
few	TRBV27	TRBD1	TRBJ1-2	TGTGCCAGCAGTACTCCGGACAGGGTTGGCTACACCTTC	CASSTPDRVGYTF
-	TRBV5-4	-	TRBJ1-1	TGTGCCAGCAGCTTGGCCGAGGGTGGGAACACTGAAGCTTTCTTT	CASSLAEGGNTEAFF
few	TRBV6-5	-	TRBJ1-1	TGTGCCAGCAGTTACGCGGGCCTGGGCACTGAAGCTTTCTTT	CASSYAGLGTEAFF
-	TRBV14	-	TRBJ2-3	TGTGCCAGCAGACAGTCGGGGGGCACAGATACGCAGTATTTT	CASRQSGGTDTQYF
-	TRBV27	-	TRBJ2-1	TGTGCCAGCAGTTTAGGGAGGTACAATGAGCAGTTCTTC	CASSLGRYNEQFF
-	TRBV27	TRBD1	TRBJ2-7	TGTGCCAGCAGTTTTAGGGACAGGACAGGCGGGGCTCCCTACGAGCAGTACTTC	CASSFRDRTGGAPYEQYF
-	TRBV28	-	TRBJ1-4	TGTGCCAGCACCTCCCGCGGCCTAGACAATGAAAAACTGTTTTTT	CASTSRGLDNEKLFF
-	TRBV30	-	TRBJ1-5	TGTGCCTGGAGTGTAACAGGCAATCAGCCCCAGCATTTT	CAWSVTGNQPQHF
-	TRBV11-2	-	TRBJ1-4	TGTGCCAGCAGACCAATCATAACGAAGCGGGAAGCAACTAATGAAAAACTGTTTTTT	CASRPIITKREATNEKLFF
-	TRBV9	TRBD2	TRBJ2-5	TGTGCCAGCAGCCCTCAACTAGCGGGTGGGGAGACCCAGTACTTC	CASSPQLAGGETQYF
-	TRBV5-1	-	TRBJ2-2	TGCGCCAGCAGCTTAATGACTAGGGGAGACACCGGGGAGCTGTTTTTT	CASSLMTRGDTGELFF
-	TRBV4-2	-	TRBJ2-3	TGTGCCAGCGGGGGTGCGCGGGGTAGCACAGATACGCAGTATTTT	CASGGARGSTDTQYF
-	TRBV6-6	-	TRBJ1-1	TGTGCCAGCAGTACCACAGTGAACACTGAAGCTTTCTTT	CASSTTVNTEAFF
-	TRBV19	-	TRBJ1-2	TGTGCCAGTAGTCCCTCGAGGTCCCCTGCTAACTATGGCTACACCTTC	CASSPSRSPANYGYTF
few	TRBV13	-	TRBJ1-6	TGTGCCAGCAGCTTAGCGGGGATTAATTCACCCCTCCACTTT	CASSLAGINSPLHF
few	TRBV18	TRBD2	TRBJ2-1	TGTGCCAGCTCACCACCGAGCGGGGGGGCAAGTGAGCAGTTCTTC	CASSPPSGGASEQFF
-	TRBV9	-	TRBJ2-7	TGTGCCAGCAGCGTGTCCCGGTTCTCCTACGAGCAGTACTTC	CASSVSRFSYEQYF
-	TRBV5-1	-	TRBJ1-1	TGCGCCAGCAGCCCCGGGACAAAGACTGAAGCTTTCTTT	CASSPGTKTEAFF
-	TRBV7-9	TRBD1	TRBJ1-1	TGTGCCGCCAAGACAGGGGGCAAGTTGGACACTGAAGCTTTCTTT	CAAKTGGKLDTEAFF
-	TRBV18	TRBD1	TRBJ1-3	TGTGCCAGCTCACAGGGGACAGGAAGCTCCTCTGGAAACACCATATATTTT	CASSQGTGSSSGNTIYF
-	TRBV28	TRBD1	TRBJ1-3	TGTGCCAGCAGTCCGGAGGACAGGACCTTTTCTGGAAACACCATATATTTT	CASSPEDRTFSGNTIYF
once	TRBV9	-	TRBJ1-2	TGTGCCAGCAGCCCGGGGACAACAGGGAAGTATAGTGGCTACACCTTC	CASSPGTTGKYSGYTF
-	TRBV10-3	TRBD2	TRBJ2-5	TGTGCCATCAGTGAGTCACTAGCGGAAGAGACCCAGTACTTC	CAISESLAEETQYF
-	TRBV5-8	TRBD2	TRBJ2-5	TGTGCCAGCAGCTTGGATCTAGCGGGAGATATCCCCTCCCAAGAGACCCAGTACTTC	CASSLDLAGDIPSQETQYF
-	TRBV18	-	TRBJ2-7	TGTGCCAGCTCACCACGGGTGGGGAGTTCCTACGAGCAGTACTTC	CASSPRVGSSYEQYF
-	TRBV4-1	-	TRBJ1-5	TGCGCCAGCAGCCAGGTCCCGTCACTTTATAGCAATCAGCCCCAGCATTTT	CASSQVPSLYSNQPQHF
few	TRBV6-6	TRBD1	TRBJ1-5	TGTGCCAGCAGTCCGACAGGGGCCATTCAGCCCCAGCATTTT	CASSPTGAIQPQHF
-	TRBV9	TRBD1	TRBJ2-1	TGTGCCAGCAGCCTCCTGGGACAGGGTGGGGATGAGCAGTTCTTC	CASSLLGQGGDEQFF
few	TRBV18	-	TRBJ2-5	TGTGCCAGCTCACCAACAGCCCAAGAGACCCAGTACTTC	CASSPTAQETQYF
-	TRBV7-9	-	TRBJ1-2	TGTGCCAGCAGCCCCGGGAACTATGGCTACACCTTC	CASSPGNYGYTF
-	TRBV28	TRBD1	TRBJ1-1	TGTGCCAGCAGACCACCTCAGGGGGCTAGCGCTGAAGCTTTCTTT	CASRPPQGASAEAFF
-	TRBV27	-	TRBJ2-3	TGTGCCAGCAGTTTAAATCGACAGGTCTCAGATACGCAGTATTTT	CASSLNRQVSDTQYF